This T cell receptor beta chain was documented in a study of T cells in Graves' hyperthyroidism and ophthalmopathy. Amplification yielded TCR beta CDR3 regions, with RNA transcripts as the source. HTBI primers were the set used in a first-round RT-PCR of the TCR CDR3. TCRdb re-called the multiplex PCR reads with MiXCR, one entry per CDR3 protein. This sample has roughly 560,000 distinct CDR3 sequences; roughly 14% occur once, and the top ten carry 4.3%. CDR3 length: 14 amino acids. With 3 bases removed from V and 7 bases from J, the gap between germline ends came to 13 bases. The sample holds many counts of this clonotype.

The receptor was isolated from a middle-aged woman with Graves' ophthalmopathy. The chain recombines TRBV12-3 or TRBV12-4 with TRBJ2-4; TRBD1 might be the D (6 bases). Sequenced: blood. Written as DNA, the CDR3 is TGTGCCAGCAGTTTCTCACAGGGAGTCAACATTCAGTACTTC. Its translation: CASSFSQGVNIQYF.